The 25 T cell receptor beta chains presented below share a single source sample, sequenced in a study of CD8+ T cells in alopecia areata. Extraction of RNA preceded its reverse transcription into cDNA, which served as the sequencing template. Clones were read by immunoSEQ multiplex PCR, and TCRdb kept only the in-frame ones, dropping some. This table holds about 130,000 clones, about 57% found once. The material sequenced was CD4+ T cells sorted from blood, taken at week 0. These TCRs come from a human donor with alopecia areata.

The chain uses TRBV30 and TRBJ2-7; D uncertain. Trimming took off 2 bases at V and 1 base at J, with 0 bases between the two ends. Per the germline V gene, CDR1 is GTSNPN and CDR2 is SVGIG (reference sequence). The CDR3 runs to 10 residues. The CDR3 DNA follows: TGTGCCTGGAGTTCCTACGAGCAGTACTTC. It yields the protein CAWSSYEQYF.

DNA for the CDR3: TGCAGTGCTTCCCTCGGGGAGACCCAGTACTTC. This sequence encodes CSASLGETQYF. This chain connects TRBV20-1 to TRBJ2-5; no clear D gene. Germline-derived CDR1 and CDR2 are DFQATT and SNEGSKA (reference sequence). The V end lost 5 bases, the J end lost 5 bases, and 9 bases lay between the germline ends. The CDR3 has 11 residues.

The chain combines TRBV11-2 with TRBJ2-5; no definite D call. Germline lookup yields CDR1 SGHAT and CDR2 FQNNGV. The CDR3 sequence is 15 residues long. The V and J ends lost 5 bases and 5 bases respectively, with 18 bases between them. The CDR3 here is CASSPTRSTGETQYF. The CDR3 region has the DNA TGTGCCAGCAGCCCAACCCGGTCCACCGGCGAGACCCAGTACTTC. The full variable domain, completed using reference TRBV11-2 and TRBJ2-5, is EAGVAQSPRYKIIEKRQSVAFWCNPISGHATLYWYQQILGQGPKLLIQFQNNGVVDDSQLPKDRFSAERLKGVDSTLKIQPAKLEDSAVYLCASSPTRSTGETQYFGPGTRLLVL.

The V call is TRBV7-8, the J call TRBJ2-5; no definite D call. Germline values: CDR1 SGHVS, CDR2 FQNEAQ. The CDR3 has 13 residues. The V gene lost 5 bases and the J gene lost 7 bases, with 14 bases spanning the gap. CDR3 sequence: CASSASFGGTQYF. The CDR3 DNA sequence: TGTGCCAGCAGCGCTAGTTTCGGCGGGACCCAGTACTTC.

This chain joins TRBV4-3 and TRBJ2-7, with D maybe TRBD2 (6 bases). This CDR3 comprises 14 residues. V was shortened by 1 base and J by 1 base, with 8 bases between the two germline ends. CDR1 LGHNA and CDR2 YSLEER come from the germline V gene. CDR3 in DNA: TGCGCCAGCAGCCAAGTCCGGGGGTCCTACGAGCAGTACTTC. Translation: CASSQVRGSYEQYF.

This sequence joins TRBV5-1 and TRBJ2-7; TRBD1 agrees at 9 bases. CDR3 length equals 15 residues. Germline lookup yields CDR1 SGHRS and CDR2 YFSETQ. Germline trimming cut 0 bases from V and 3 bases from J; bases unmatched to any gene: 4. The chain's CDR3 is CASSLAGDRDYEQYF. The CDR3 nucleotides read TGCGCCAGCAGCTTGGCGGGGGACAGGGACTACGAGCAGTACTTC.

This clone was seen just once. V gene TRBV7-9 combines with J gene TRBJ2-1; TRBD2 aligns across 12 bases. The CDR3 loop spans 17 amino acids. The germline V gene has CDR1 SEHNR and CDR2 FQNEAQ (reference sequence). V was pared by 4 bases and J by 4 bases, with 8 bases of the junction left unmatched. CDR3 bases: TGTGCCAGCAGCTCAACCGCGACTAGCGGGGGTTACAATGAGCAGTTCTTC. As protein: CASSSTATSGGYNEQFF. Looking up the rest from reference TRBV7-9 and TRBJ2-1 gives the full variable domain: DTGVSQNPRHKITKRGQNVTFRCDPISEHNRLYWYRQTLGQGPEFLTYFQNEAQLEKSRLLSDRFSAERPKGSFSTLEIQRTEQGDSAMYLCASSSTATSGGYNEQFFGPGTRLTVL.

The chain combines TRBV4-1 with TRBJ1-2; D gene ambiguous. The CDR3 consists of 14 residues. Trimming pared 4 bases from V and 0 bases from J, leaving 9 bases between. The germline V gene has CDR1 MGHRA and CDR2 YSYEKL. The CDR3 nucleotides are TGCGCCAGCAGCCCACCAACCTCTAACTATGGCTACACCTTC. It codes for CASSPPTSNYGYTF.

The chain couples TRBV5-6 to TRBJ2-1; TRBD2 matches at 10 bases. CDR3 length: 15 residues. Germline CDR1 SGHDT, CDR2 YYEEEE. After removal of 2 bases from V and 5 bases from J, the junction contained 4 bases not matched to a gene. Written as DNA, the CDR3 is TGTGCCAGCAGCTTAGCGGGAGGGACTAACAATGAGCAGTTCTTC. This encodes CASSLAGGTNNEQFF.

CDR3 nucleotides: TGTGCCAGCAGTTATTCCGGGGTCACCGGGGAGCTGTTTTTT. Its translation is CASSYSGVTGELFF. V usage is TRBV6-1 and J usage is TRBJ2-2; tentative D call: TRBD2 (5 bases). Trimming cost V 5 bases and J 4 bases, with 11 bases left between them. Germline lookup yields CDR1 MNHNS and CDR2 SASEGT. The CDR3 loop spans 14 amino acids.

This chain connects TRBV7-3 to TRBJ1-1; D might be TRBD1 (5 bases). V gave up 5 bases and J gave up 4 bases, with 20 bases separating them. The germline CDR1 and CDR2 sequences are SGHTA and FQGTGA. CDR3 size: 16 residues. CDR3 residues: CASSPRPRDGFTEAFF. For the CDR3, the DNA is TGTGCCAGCAGCCCACGCCCCCGGGACGGTTTCACTGAAGCTTTCTTT.

J is TRBJ2-7 and V is TRBV2; 10 bases fit TRBD2. This CDR3 spans 16 amino acids. Unmatched junction bases numbered 10, after V lost 5 bases and J lost 3 bases. The V gene's germline CDR1 is SNHLY and CDR2 FYNNEI. The CDR3 loop is CASSSSLAGGGYEQYF. The DNA for the CDR3 is TGTGCCAGCAGTTCCTCCTTAGCGGGAGGAGGCTACGAGCAGTACTTC. Full variable domain (missing parts from reference TRBV2 and TRBJ2-7): EPEVTQTPSHQVTQMGQEVILRCVPISNHLYFYWYRQILGQKVEFLVSFYNNEISEKSEIFDDQFSVERPDGSNFTLKIRSTKLEDSAMYFCASSSSLAGGGYEQYFGPGTRLTVT.

This clone showed up just once. This rearrangement joins TRBV2 to TRBJ1-1; D might be TRBD1 (5 bases). The CDR3 is 14 residues long. Per the germline V gene, CDR1 is SNHLY and CDR2 is FYNNEI. Deletions cut 7 bases from V and 4 bases from J, with 16 bases between. The CDR3: CASTPLRGVTEAFF. The CDR3 DNA reads as TGTGCCAGCACCCCTTTACGGGGGGTCACTGAAGCTTTCTTT.

The chain links TRBV7-2 to TRBJ1-2, with D perhaps TRBD1 (5 bases). V dropped 4 bases and J dropped 5 bases, with 11 bases sitting between them. The CDR3 consists of 13 residues. The germline gives CDR1 SGHTA, CDR2 FQGNSA. CDR3 amino acids: CASSSAGLYGYTF. The CDR3 nucleotides are TGTGCCAGCAGCTCAGCAGGGCTATATGGCTACACCTTC.

The V call is TRBV29-1, the J call TRBJ1-2, with 7 positions matching TRBD1. Germline V gene sequence: CDR1 SQVTM, CDR2 ANQGSEA. The CDR3 is made up of 10 amino acids. Unmatched junction bases numbered 5, after V lost 8 bases and J lost 8 bases. The CDR3 bases are TGCAGCTTCGGGACAGACGGCTACACCTTC. This encodes CSFGTDGYTF.

This clone came up a few times. This chain joins TRBV7-9 and TRBJ1-1; D gene uncertain. The CDR3 has 15 residues. Germline CDR1 reads SEHNR; CDR2 reads FQNEAQ (reference sequence). V was cut by 4 bases and J by 1 base, with 13 bases left in between. The CDR3 here is CASSSKGEANTEAFF. The CDR3 nucleotides are TGTGCCAGCAGCTCGAAGGGAGAGGCGAACACTGAAGCTTTCTTT.

CDR3: CASSLTGGETQYF. The CDR3 nucleotides are TGTGCCAGCAGCTTAACAGGGGGGGAGACCCAGTACTTC. The chain employs TRBV7-9 and TRBJ2-5, with 8 positions matching TRBD1. With 2 bases clipped from V and 5 bases from J, the junction kept 1 base outside the gene matches. The CDR3 spans 13 residues. The germline CDR1 and CDR2 sequences are SEHNR and FQNEAQ (reference sequence).

The chain combines TRBV7-9 with TRBJ1-1; maybe TRBD1 (5 bases). This CDR3 is 13 amino acids long. Trimming cost V 2 bases and J 4 bases, with 8 bases left between them. Germline V gene sequence: CDR1 SEHNR, CDR2 FQNEAQ (reference sequence). The chain's CDR3 is CASSLRDLTEAFF. The CDR3 DNA reads as TGTGCCAGCAGCTTACGGGACCTCACTGAAGCTTTCTTT.

V is TRBV7-3 and J is TRBJ1-2; TRBD1 matches 7 bases. The CDR3 covers 13 residues. Germline assignment: CDR1 SGHTA and CDR2 FQGTGA. V lost 1 base and J lost 6; bases outside the gene matches: 2. The CDR3 sequence: CASSLSGTDGYTF. The CDR3 DNA is TGTGCCAGCAGCTTAAGCGGGACAGATGGCTACACCTTC.

This clone was seen just once. The chain has TRBV7-2 and TRBJ2-1; a possible D gene is TRBD2 (5 bases). This CDR3 comprises 14 residues. Per the germline V gene, CDR1 is SGHTA and CDR2 is FQGNSA. V gave up 1 base and J gave up 5 bases, with 9 bases separating them. The CDR3 DNA follows: TGTGCCAGCAGCTTAGATTCGGGGAACAATGAGCAGTTCTTC. It is translated as CASSLDSGNNEQFF.

The chain recombines TRBV7-7 with TRBJ2-5, with TRBD1 matching 8 bases. Germline CDR1 SSHAT, CDR2 FNYEAQ (reference sequence). Trimming cost V 6 bases and J 4 bases; bases outside gene matches: 10. This CDR3 comprises 15 residues. This CDR3 is CASSYNQGASETQYF. The DNA for the CDR3 is TGTGCCAGCAGTTACAACCAGGGGGCTTCAGAGACCCAGTACTTC.

The chain is built from TRBV5-6 and TRBJ2-7; D gene uncertain. V lost 0 bases, J lost 2 bases, and 3 bases lay in between. This CDR3 contains 12 residues. The germline V gene encodes CDR1 SGHDT and CDR2 YYEEEE. The CDR3 reads CASSLAAYEQYF. The CDR3 coding sequence is TGTGCCAGCAGCTTGGCGGCCTACGAGCAGTACTTC. Using reference TRBV5-6 and TRBJ2-7 for the parts outside the CDR3, the full variable domain is DAGVTQSPTHLIKTRGQQVTLRCSPKSGHDTVSWYQQALGQGPQFIFQYYEEEERQRGNFPDRFSGHQFPNYSSELNVNALLLGDSALYLCASSLAAYEQYFGPGTRLTVT.

The chain joins TRBV4-2 to TRBJ1-4; D unresolved. The germline V gene has CDR1 LGHNA and CDR2 YNFKEQ. V lost 0 bases to trimming and J lost 10 bases, with 18 bases between them. The CDR3 consists of 16 residues. The CDR3 loop is CASSQEFGQIQGKLFF. The DNA of the CDR3 is TGTGCCAGCAGCCAAGAGTTTGGGCAAATACAAGGAAAACTGTTTTTT.

This clone was counted between two and nine times. The rearrangement uses TRBV29-1 and TRBJ2-2, with 7 bases that match TRBD2. The CDR3 contains 17 residues. Losses at the gene ends were 7 bases for V and 2 bases for J; bases not matched to a gene: 16. Germline V lookup: CDR1 SQVTM, CDR2 ANQGSEA. The CDR3 spells CSARPAWGLTNTGELFF. The CDR3 nucleotides read TGCAGCGCTAGACCGGCATGGGGACTAACAAACACCGGGGAGCTGTTTTTT.

V gene TRBV28 combines with J gene TRBJ2-3; D is perhaps TRBD2 (5 bases). The length of the CDR3 is 15 residues. V lost 5 bases and J 5 bases, leaving 17 bases between the germline ends. The germline gives CDR1 MDHEN, CDR2 SYDVKM. The chain's CDR3 is CASSRSWLAEDTQYF. The CDR3 coding sequence is TGTGCCAGCAGTCGCTCGTGGCTAGCCGAAGATACGCAGTATTTT.